A single T cell receptor beta chain is shown here with its context. Its cognate antigen is unknown. The CDR3 extends over 15 amino acids. V lost 6 bases and J lost 6; bases outside the gene matches: 8. Germline lookup yields CDR1 SGHTA and CDR2 FQGNSA. This specimen belongs to a study of cytomegalovirus exposure and HLA in healthy donors. Broader study findings: A later analysis associated 15,000 or so TCR beta sequences with HLA alleles at a 0.05 false discovery rate. A link between a missense DCLRE1C variant and TCR beta V- and J-gene trimming emerged from a later analysis. As a later analysis showed, several of the most significant clusters appeared to be linked to common viral pathogens. Cytomegalovirus association was listed for 164 TCR beta chains.

PCR amplification relied on 60 Vbeta primers (plus 13 Jbeta primers). Profiled with immunoSEQ multiplex PCR; TCRdb holds only in-frame clones, not every one. The sample carries about 130,000 clones, roughly 77% recorded once. Sequencing was performed on PBMCs. The TCR originated in a woman in her 30s in good health and CMV-seronegative. The rearrangement joins TRBV7-2 to TRBJ2-3; 11 bases map to TRBD2. CDR3 in DNA: TGTGCCAGCAGTTATAGCGGGGGGGGGTGGGATACGCAGTATTTT. Translating gives CASSYSGGGWDTQYF.